This T cell receptor (beta chain) was retrieved from a study of T cell responses to AZD1222 COVID-19 vaccine. As for the study in general: Pooling covered second doses at about 4 or about 12 weeks.

Overall study findings and caveats: Spike-spanning, vaccine-associated CD4 TCRs were dominant at 160-218 and 743-854. The donor cohort was predominantly white British with a female majority, and clonal diversity may have been underestimated.

Sequenced by immunoSEQ multiplex PCR; TCRdb stores in-frame clones only, minus some. The table includes around 130,000 clones, around 84% detected once. Trimming removed 5 bases from V and 5 bases from J, with 4 bases in between. Germline V gives CDR1 LNHNV, CDR2 YYDKDF (reference sequence). The length of the CDR3 is 11 residues. Note on this clone: Its specificity is not known.

The material was peripheral blood, obtained on day 0 of AZD1222 vaccination. The receptor's source is an adult in good health. This sequence joins TRBV15 and TRBJ2-1; D unresolved. As DNA, the CDR3 is TGTGCCACCAGCCGGAACAATGAGCAGTTCTTC. This encodes CATSRNNEQFF.